Given below is one T cell receptor beta chain in context. The sample is drawn from a study of CD8+CD57+ T cells in acquired aplastic anemia. Looking at the study overall: Some 10 million reads were obtained on average for healthy donor CD4+ cells.

The study profiled TCR beta VDJ and CDR3 using genomic DNA as template. One entry per CDR3 protein results from TCRdb running MiXCR on the reads. The sample has about 220,000 distinct CDR3 sequences, roughly 35% seen once. This CDR3 spans 15 amino acids. V lost 3 bases, J lost 10 bases, and 7 bases stayed unmatched. Per germline, CDR1 SEHNR and CDR2 FQNEAQ (reference sequence). Source material: sorted CD4+, CD8+, or CD8+CD57+ T cells (not recorded which) from PBMCs. This receptor was obtained from a human donor in good health, serving as a control. The gene calls are TRBV7-9 and TRBJ1-6, with 9 bases aligning to TRBD1. In DNA form, the CDR3 reads TGTGCCAGCAGCTTTACAGGGGGCGTAGGATCACCCCTCCACTTT. Protein sequence: CASSFTGGVGSPLHF.